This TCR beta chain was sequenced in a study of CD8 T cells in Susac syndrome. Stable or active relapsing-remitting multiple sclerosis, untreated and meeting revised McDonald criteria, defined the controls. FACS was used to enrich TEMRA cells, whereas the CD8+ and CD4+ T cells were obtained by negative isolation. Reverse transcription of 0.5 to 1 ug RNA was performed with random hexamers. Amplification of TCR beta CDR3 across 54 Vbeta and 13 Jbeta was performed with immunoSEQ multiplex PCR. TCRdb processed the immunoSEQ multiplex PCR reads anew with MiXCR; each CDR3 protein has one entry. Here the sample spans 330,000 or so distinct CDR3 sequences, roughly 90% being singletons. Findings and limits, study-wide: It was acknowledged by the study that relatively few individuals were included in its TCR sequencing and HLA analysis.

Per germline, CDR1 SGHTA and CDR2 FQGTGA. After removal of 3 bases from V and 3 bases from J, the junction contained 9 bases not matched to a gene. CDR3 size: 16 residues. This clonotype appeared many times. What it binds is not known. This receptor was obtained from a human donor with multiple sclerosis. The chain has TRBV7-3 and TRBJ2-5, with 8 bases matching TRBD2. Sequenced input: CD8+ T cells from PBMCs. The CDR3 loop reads CASSFRGAGDEETQYF. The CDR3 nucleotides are TGTGCCAGCAGCTTCAGGGGAGCGGGAGATGAAGAGACCCAGTACTTC.